The clone carrying this T cell receptor (beta chain) occurred a few times. Other nucleotide sequences in the sample specify the same CDR3. This sample is part of a study of shared clonotypes between healthy human individuals. Deletions cut 1 base from V and 2 bases from J, with 8 bases between. CDR1 is GTSNPN and CDR2 is SVGIG in the germline V gene (reference sequence). The CDR3 is 13 amino acids. Subsets obtained from CD4+ cells comprised CD45RA+ naive and CD45RA-negative memory cells. Each sorted subset replicate got 200 ng genomic DNA, roughly 30,000 genomes. The authors' processing: Filtering of immunoSEQ junctional sequences could not match full-length read filtering. Sequenced by immunoSEQ multiplex PCR; TCRdb stores in-frame clones only, minus some. D and trimming come from the DNA, and the V and J calls and clone size come from that table. The sample includes about 2.5 million clones, roughly 90% seen only once; the top ten take about 0.36%.

The receptor comes from a young man in good health. Some clones in this sample may be carry-over from other donors' samples. Sequenced input: naive CD4+ T cells from PBMCs. Noted subset: CD45RA+ positively selected. The V and J genes are TRBV30 and TRBJ1-1; no clear D gene. This chain's CDR3 is CAWSGQPNTEAFF. In nucleotides, the CDR3 is TGTGCCTGGAGTGGTCAGCCTAACACTGAAGCTTTCTTT.